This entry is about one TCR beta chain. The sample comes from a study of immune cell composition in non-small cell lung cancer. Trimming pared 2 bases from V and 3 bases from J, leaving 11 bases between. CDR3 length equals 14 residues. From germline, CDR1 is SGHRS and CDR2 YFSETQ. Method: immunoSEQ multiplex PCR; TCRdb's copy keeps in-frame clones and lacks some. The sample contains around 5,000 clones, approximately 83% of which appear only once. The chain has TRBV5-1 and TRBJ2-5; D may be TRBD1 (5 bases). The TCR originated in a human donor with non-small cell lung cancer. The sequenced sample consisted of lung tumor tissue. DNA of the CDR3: TGCGCCAGCAGCTTCCCAGGGCACAAAGAGACCCAGTACTTC. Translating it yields CASSFPGHKETQYF.